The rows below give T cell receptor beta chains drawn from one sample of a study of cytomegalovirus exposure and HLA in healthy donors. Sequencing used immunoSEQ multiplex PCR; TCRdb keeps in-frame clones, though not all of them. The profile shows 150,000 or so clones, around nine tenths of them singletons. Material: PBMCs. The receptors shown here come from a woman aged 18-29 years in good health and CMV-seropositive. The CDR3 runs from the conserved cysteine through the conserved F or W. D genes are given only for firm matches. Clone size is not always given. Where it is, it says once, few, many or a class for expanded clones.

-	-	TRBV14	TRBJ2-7	CASSQDRSYEQYF
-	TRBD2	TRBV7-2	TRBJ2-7	CASSFGLAGELYEQYF
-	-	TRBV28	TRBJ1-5	CASSIRDNQPQHF
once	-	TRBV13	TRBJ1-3	CASSLERFSGNTIYF
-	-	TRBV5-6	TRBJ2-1	CASTEGGRAYNEQFF
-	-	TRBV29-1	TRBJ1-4	CSVEEPGEGEKLFF
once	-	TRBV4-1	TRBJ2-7	CASSQGWESHYEQYF
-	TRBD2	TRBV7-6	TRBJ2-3	CASSIVAAREGTDTQYF
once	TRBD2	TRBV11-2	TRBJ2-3	CASSLAPGLVF
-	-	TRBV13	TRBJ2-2	CASSLRGELVRTALGGELFF
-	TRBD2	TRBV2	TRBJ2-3	CASSPTGTSGRIRTDTQYF
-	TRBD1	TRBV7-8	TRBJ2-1	CASSFRQGSTYNEQFF
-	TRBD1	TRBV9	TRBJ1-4	CASSVGRGLNEKLFF
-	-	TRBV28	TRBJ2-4	CASLTVAKNIQYF
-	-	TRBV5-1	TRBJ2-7	CASSLGGEIYEQYF
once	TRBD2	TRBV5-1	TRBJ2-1	CASSLAGTREAEQFF
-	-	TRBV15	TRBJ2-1	CATSRDPSDDNEQFF
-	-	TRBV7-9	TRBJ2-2	CASSLDFVGAVTGELFF
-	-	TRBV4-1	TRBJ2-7	CASSQDLWAGRFEQYF
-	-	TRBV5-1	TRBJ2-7	CASSLTGTLDYEQYF
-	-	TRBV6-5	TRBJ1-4	CASKEGGAANEKLFF
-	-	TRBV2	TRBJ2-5	CASTSTVGGGETQYF
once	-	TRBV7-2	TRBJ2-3	CASSLHRDIGPEDTQYF
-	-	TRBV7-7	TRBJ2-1	CASSVSISDEQFF
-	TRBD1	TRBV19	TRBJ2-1	CASSVGQYYNEQFF
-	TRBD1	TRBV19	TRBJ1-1	CASRKGQGGTEAFF
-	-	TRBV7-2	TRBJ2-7	CASSLGAESSYEQYF